These 5 T cell receptor beta chains were sequenced from one sample in a study of cytomegalovirus exposure and HLA in healthy donors. The PCR employed 60 Vbeta primers together with 13 Jbeta primers. Here immunoSEQ multiplex PCR was the method, and the copy in TCRdb shows in-frame clones only, minus some. The table records some 170,000 clones, under 85% of them present only once. Sequencing was performed on PBMCs. All receptors come from a human donor in good health.

This chain uses TRBV9 with TRBJ2-7; 7 nucleotides match TRBD1. Looked up from germline, CDR1 is SGDLS and CDR2 is YYNGEE. The V and J ends lost 0 bases and 3 bases, in that order; junction bases with no gene match: 18. The CDR3 runs to 19 residues. In nucleotides, the CDR3 is TGTGCCAGCAGCGTAGAATGGGCGGTTCGGACAGGTCCCAGCTACGAGCAGTACTTC. Translated: CASSVEWAVRTGPSYEQYF. Drawing the rest from reference TRBV9 and TRBJ2-7, the complete variable domain is DSGVTQTPKHLITATGQRVTLRCSPRSGDLSVYWYQQSLDQGLQFLIQYYNGEERAKGNILERFSAQQFPDLHSELNLSSLELGDSALYFCASSVEWAVRTGPSYEQYFGPGTRLTVT.

This sequence joins TRBV5-1 and TRBJ2-3, with 10 nucleotides matching TRBD1. CDR1 is SGHRS and CDR2 is YFSETQ in the germline V gene. The CDR3 has 13 residues. J gave up 4 bases and V 4 bases, and 0 bases lay outside the gene matches. The CDR3 region has the DNA TGCGCCAGCAGCGGGACAGGGGCAGATACGCAGTATTTT. Residues: CASSGTGADTQYF.

This rearrangement joins TRBV2 to TRBJ2-7, with 10 bases matching TRBD2. The CDR3 totals 15 residues. Unmatched junction bases numbered 7, after V lost 6 bases and J lost 2 bases. Germline lookup yields CDR1 SNHLY and CDR2 FYNNEI. The CDR3 sequence: CASREPLAGAYEQYF. The DNA of the CDR3 is TGTGCCAGCAGGGAGCCGCTAGCGGGGGCCTACGAGCAGTACTTC.

V gene TRBV5-4 combines with J gene TRBJ1-6; the match to TRBD1 covers 8 bases. CDR1 SGHNT and CDR2 YYREEE come from the germline V gene (reference sequence). The trim removed 0 bases at V and 7 bases at J, leaving 6 bases unmatched. CDR3 length equals 16 residues. The CDR3 here is CASSLDSDRVNSPLHF. The DNA for the CDR3 is TGTGCCAGCAGCTTGGACTCGGACAGGGTAAATTCACCCCTCCACTTT.

The CDR3 DNA sequence: TGTGCCAGCTCCTCCGGGTATGGCTCCTACAATGAGCAGTTCTTC. It is translated as CASSSGYGSYNEQFF. The V and J genes are TRBV5-5 and TRBJ2-1; D unclear. This CDR3 is built from 15 residues. Trimming removed 7 bases from V and 0 bases from J, with 14 bases in between. Germline-derived CDR1 and CDR2 are SGHKS and YYEKEE (reference sequence). Together with reference TRBV5-5 and TRBJ2-1, the CDR3 gives the full variable domain: DAGVTQSPTHLIKTRGQQVTLRCSPISGHKSVSWYQQVLGQGPQFIFQYYEKEERGRGNFPDRFSARQFPNYSSELNVNALLLGDSALYLCASSSGYGSYNEQFFGPGTRLTVL.